This T cell receptor beta chain was recovered during a study of response to subunit inactivated influenza vaccine. This clonotype was seen only a few times. TCRdb reanalysed the RT-PCR reads using MiXCR and keeps one entry per CDR3 protein. The sample has a few hundred thousand distinct CDR3 sequences, 14% seen once; the top ten hold 11%. The CDR3 runs 15 residues. Germline CDR1 is KGHSH and CDR2 is LQKENI. The V and J ends lost 1 base and 0 bases respectively, with 10 bases between them. Source: PBMCs from blood, taken 11 to 12 days after vaccination. This clonotype was obtained from a man aged 50 or older who received an inactivated influenza vaccine. The V and J genes are TRBV18 and TRBJ2-7; no clear D. The CDR3 nucleotides are TGTGCCAGCTCACCACTCCCTCTGGGCTCCTACGAGCAGTACTTC. It encodes CASSPLPLGSYEQYF.